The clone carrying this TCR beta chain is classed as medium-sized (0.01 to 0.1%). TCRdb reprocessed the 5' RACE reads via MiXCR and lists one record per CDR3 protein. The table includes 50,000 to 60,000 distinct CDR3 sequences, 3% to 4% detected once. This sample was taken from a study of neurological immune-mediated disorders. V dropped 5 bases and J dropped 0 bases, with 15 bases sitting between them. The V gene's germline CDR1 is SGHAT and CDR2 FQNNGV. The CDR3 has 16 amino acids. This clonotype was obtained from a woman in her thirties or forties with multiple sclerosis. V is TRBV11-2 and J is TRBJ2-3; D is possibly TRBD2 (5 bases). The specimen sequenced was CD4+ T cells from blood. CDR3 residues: CASSAGRTPSTDTQYF. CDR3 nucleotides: TGTGCCAGCAGCGCCGGACGGACTCCTAGCACAGATACGCAGTATTTT.